This TCR beta chain was retrieved from a study of T cell repertoires in cytomegalovirus infection. This clonotype was counted at least ten times. One entry per CDR3 protein, called by TCRdb with MiXCR from the reads. This table has under 150,000 distinct CDR3 sequences, approximately 9.2% appearing once. Germline CDR1 reads MDHEN; CDR2 reads SYDVKM. The CDR3 consists of 11 residues. Deletions cut 7 bases from V and 2 bases from J, with 6 bases between. Sample: PBMCs. The chain employs TRBV28 and TRBJ2-7, with D unclear. This TCR derives from a human donor in good health (CMV status not recorded). Some clones in this sample may be carry-over from other donors' samples. The chain's CDR3 is CASKKAYEQYF. The CDR3 bases are TGTGCCAGCAAAAAGGCCTACGAGCAGTACTTC.